These T cell receptor beta chains were read from a single sample in a study of T cell changes during pregnancy in multiple sclerosis. The table came from immunoSEQ multiplex PCR; TCRdb's copy has only in-frame clones and leaves some out. The sample holds some 97,000 clones; approximately 94% are singletons and the top ten take about 0.9%. The specimen was peripheral blood, collected before pregnancy. These receptor sequences come from a female donor with multiple sclerosis, enrolled in a pregnancy study. Both conserved end residues are part of each CDR3. A D gene is named only where the DNA matches it firmly. Rows give clone size only sometimes, using once, few, many, or a class for an expanded clone.

V: TRBV5-1; size: few; D: .; J: TRBJ1-2; CDR3: CASSVRGDYGYTF; DNA: TGCGCCAGCAGCGTCAGGGGCGACTATGGCTACACCTTC
V: TRBV5-1; size: .; D: .; J: TRBJ2-1; CDR3: CASSLEGARGEQFF; DNA: TGCGCCAGCAGCTTGGAGGGGGCGCGGGGTGAGCAGTTCTTC
V: TRBV5-1; size: once; D: .; J: TRBJ1-4; CDR3: CASSLEGLDEKLFF; DNA: TGCGCCAGCAGCTTGGAGGGGTTGGACGAAAAACTGTTTTTT
V: TRBV5-1; size: .; D: TRBD1; J: TRBJ1-1; CDR3: CASSIPGQGQSEAFF; DNA: TGCGCCAGCAGCATCCCGGGACAGGGGCAATCTGAAGCTTTCTTT
V: TRBV28; size: .; D: .; J: TRBJ2-7; CDR3: CASSWRPGEQYF; DNA: TGTGCCAGCAGTTGGCGGCCTGGCGAGCAGTACTTC
V: TRBV19; size: .; D: .; J: TRBJ1-2; CDR3: CASSIGYGANYGYTF; DNA: TGTGCCAGTAGTATTGGGTATGGAGCGAACTATGGCTACACCTTC
V: TRBV30; size: .; D: TRBD1; J: TRBJ1-1; CDR3: CAWSSPGQGARAEAFF; DNA: TGTGCCTGGAGTTCACCGGGACAGGGGGCGCGTGCTGAAGCTTTCTTT
V: TRBV28; size: .; D: TRBD1; J: TRBJ1-2; CDR3: CASSLTGTGVSGYTF; DNA: TGTGCCAGCAGTCTAACCGGGACAGGGGTGTCGGGCTACACCTTC
V: TRBV28; size: few; D: .; J: TRBJ1-1; CDR3: CASSPRMNTEAFF; DNA: TGTGCCAGCAGTCCCAGGATGAACACTGAAGCTTTCTTT
V: TRBV6-4; size: .; D: .; J: TRBJ2-7; CDR3: CASSTGTISYEQYF; DNA: TGTGCCAGCAGTACCGGGACAATCTCCTACGAGCAGTACTTC
V: TRBV30; size: .; D: .; J: TRBJ1-1; CDR3: CAWSAGGRGAEAFF; DNA: TGTGCCTGGAGTGCCGGGGGGCGCGGGGCTGAAGCTTTCTTT
V: TRBV4-1; size: .; D: .; J: TRBJ2-1; CDR3: CASSQAQGGGTNEQFF; DNA: TGCGCCAGCAGCCAGGCTCAGGGTGGTGGCACCAATGAGCAGTTCTTC
V: TRBV10-2; size: .; D: .; J: TRBJ2-7; CDR3: CASSVLEGGKYEQYF; DNA: TGCGCCAGCAGTGTGCTGGAAGGGGGAAAGTACGAGCAGTACTTC
V: TRBV7-9; size: .; D: .; J: TRBJ2-7; CDR3: CASSSRVHEQYF; DNA: TGTGCCAGCAGCAGCAGGGTACACGAGCAGTACTTC
V: TRBV27; size: .; D: .; J: TRBJ1-1; CDR3: CASSLIGAGTEAFF; DNA: TGTGCCAGCAGTTTAATAGGGGCCGGCACTGAAGCTTTCTTT
V: TRBV27; size: .; D: .; J: TRBJ2-5; CDR3: CASSLRARQETQYF; DNA: TGTGCCAGCAGTTTGCGGGCTAGACAAGAGACCCAGTACTTC
V: TRBV29-1; size: .; D: TRBD2; J: TRBJ2-3; CDR3: CSVRGEGGTDTQYF; DNA: TGCAGCGTTCGGGGGGAGGGTGGCACAGATACGCAGTATTTT